This T cell receptor beta chain appears in the sequencing data of a study of PD-L1 blockade in urothelial cancer. The protocol was immunoSEQ multiplex PCR, while the TCRdb copy is restricted to in-frame clones and leaves out a portion. The sample lists 15,000 to 20,000 clones, 75% to 90% occurring once. Trimming cost V 5 bases and J 5 bases; bases outside gene matches: 6. In germline, CDR1 is MNHEY, CDR2 SMNVEV (reference sequence). The length of the CDR3 is 15 residues. This TCR derives from a man aged 50 or older with urothelial cancer. This chain joins TRBV27 and TRBJ2-2; TRBD1 matches at 9 bases. The input for sequencing was PBMCs, taken around atezolizumab (anti-PD-L1) treatment. The CDR3 nucleotides are TGTGCCAGCAGTCATATGACAGGGGGGACCGGGGAGCTGTTTTTT. This encodes CASSHMTGGTGELFF.